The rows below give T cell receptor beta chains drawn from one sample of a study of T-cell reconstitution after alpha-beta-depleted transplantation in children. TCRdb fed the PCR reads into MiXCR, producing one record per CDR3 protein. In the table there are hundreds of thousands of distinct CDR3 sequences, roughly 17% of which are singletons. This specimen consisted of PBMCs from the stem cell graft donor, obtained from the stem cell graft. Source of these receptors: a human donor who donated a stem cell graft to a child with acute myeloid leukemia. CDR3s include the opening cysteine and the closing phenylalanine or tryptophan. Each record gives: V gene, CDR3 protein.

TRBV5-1,CASSFGSGLNTEAFF
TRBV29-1,CSVGGTFYEQYF
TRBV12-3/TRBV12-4,CASSRINYGYTF
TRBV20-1,CSARDARTGVTGELFF
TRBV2,CACCLAGGSYNEQFF
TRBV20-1,CSAIFRVNTEAFF
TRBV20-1,CSAREARGTDTQYF
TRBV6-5,CASRMYNEQFF
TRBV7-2,CASSSTGGWEKLFF
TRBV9,CASSVLADPSTDTQYF
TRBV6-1,CASSQGGPWAQNIQYF
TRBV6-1,CASTGPIAGGQVTGELFF
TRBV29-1,CSVGDRGRNNEQFF
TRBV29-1,CSVGRPPYF
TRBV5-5,CASSRGHDEQYF
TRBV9,CASSVSGGNEQFF
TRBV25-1,CASRAGLDNSPLHF
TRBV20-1,CSARLGADRGEKLFF
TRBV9,CASSVGSLGQFNYGYTF
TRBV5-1,CASSVGQGAQYF
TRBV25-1,CASSDPGRFYGYTF
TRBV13,CASSLVPGGGYNEQFF
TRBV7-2,CASSSTSGSSYNEQFF
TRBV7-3,CASTPGEGLAGTDTQYF
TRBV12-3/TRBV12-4,CASSPPGQGTIYF
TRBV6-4,CASSRLASETQYF
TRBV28,CASRLLGDTQYF
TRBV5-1,CASSLAQGGAFF
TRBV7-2,CASSLGRTLNTEAFF
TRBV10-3,CAISGTGNEQYF
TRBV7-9,CASSPPGGGQRTDTQYF
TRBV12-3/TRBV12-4,CASSLIFGNQPQHF
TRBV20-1,CSARGDSVFSYEQYF
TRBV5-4,CASSPLQGGETQYF
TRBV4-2,CASSQANRWDGGYTF
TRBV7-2,CASSLAGQITEAFF
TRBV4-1,CASSQEVPDTQYF
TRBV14,CASSPQGVDTQYF
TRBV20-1,CSARDTSLGTDTQYF
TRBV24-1,CATSGRESYEQYF
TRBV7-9,CASSLRVGVGAEAFF
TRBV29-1,CSVWGTPNTGELFF
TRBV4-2,CASSHLRDSNEKLFF
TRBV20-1,CSARLQVQSSGYTF
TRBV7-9,CAGTNTGELFF
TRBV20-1,CSASGIPGRSSPLHF